This T cell receptor (beta chain) was retrieved from a study of T cell changes during pregnancy in multiple sclerosis (dated 2019 in TCRdb). About the investigation overall: In women with multiple sclerosis, the researchers looked at how the T cell repertoire shifted as pregnancy progressed.

The CDR3 covers 13 residues, taking in both the cysteine and the phenylalanine. The entry retains the CDR3 DNA only, 39 bases that are in frame from base 1. Looking up the germline V gene yields CDR1 SGHRS and CDR2 YFSETQ. V is cut by 4 bases and J by 6 bases, and the space between the germline ends is 11 bases. Remarks on this clone: The specificity of this receptor is unknown. No per-base quality is available; no much larger clone lies one base away.

The library came from the immunoSEQ multiplex PCR assay. Drawn from immuneACCESS, this table holds only the in-frame rearrangements with V and J called that TCRdb kept. Clones are partly lost; checked studies trace under half to an unresolved V gene and leave the rest unexplained. The sample records around 57,000 clones, 91% of which are singletons. The ten largest clones represent 1% to 1.5% of the sample. Source: peripheral blood, taken after pregnancy. This TCR came from a female donor in good health, enrolled as a control in a pregnancy study. Recombination linked TRBV5-1 to TRBJ2-1, with the D gene not confidently named. The DNA sequence reads TGCGCCAGCAGCGGTTTAGTATTCAATGAGCAGTTCTTC. Its protein product is CASSGLVFNEQFF.